The 23 T cell receptor beta chains given below trace back to one sample, sequenced in a study of tumor and adjacent non-tumor tissue in lung cancer. This sample's RNA came from whole unsorted tissue. Three rounds of nested PCR, following a modified ARM-PCR protocol, produced the TCRbeta library. Via MiXCR, TCRdb re-called the multiplex PCR reads, giving one row per CDR3 protein. The repertoire holds about 140,000 distinct CDR3 sequences, around 60% seen once, with 15% to 20% in the top ten. Source material: lung tumor tissue. The source of these receptors is a man in his fifties or sixties with small cell lung cancer.

This clonotype was seen once. Its ends do not fully match the called genes, so a read error is possible. V gene TRBV13 combines with J gene TRBJ2-2; 9 bases align to TRBD2. CDR1 PRHDT and CDR2 FYEKMQ come from the germline V gene (reference sequence). The CDR3 length is 15 residues. CDR3 sequence reads: CASSFWLAGTGEQFF. The CDR3 nucleotides read TGTGCCAGCAGCTTTTGGCTAGCGGGAACCGGGGAGCAGTTTTTT.

CDR3 DNA sequence: TGTGCCAGCAGCGCCAGACTAGCGGGAACCACAGATACGCAGTATTTT. Its protein is CASSARLAGTTDTQYF. The chain is built from TRBV5-4 and TRBJ2-3; TRBD2 agrees at 11 bases. Germline CDR1 reads SGHNT; CDR2 reads YYREEE (reference sequence). The CDR3 sequence is 16 residues long. After removal of 4 bases from V and 2 bases from J, the junction contained 6 bases not matched to a gene.

This chain joins TRBV5-1 and TRBJ2-1; TRBD2 matches at 7 bases. Germline assignment: CDR1 SGHRS and CDR2 YFSETQ. The CDR3 is 15 amino acids. J lost 12 bases, V lost 5 bases, and 17 bases had no gene match. This CDR3 reads CASRGGTNSYSVQFF. The CDR3 bases are TGCGCCAGCAGGGGCGGGACTAACTCCTACAGTGTGCAGTTCTTC.

Remarks on this clonotype: The junction and the germline gene differ at one end; a read error may be behind it. The chain has TRBV6-5 and TRBJ2-5; TRBD2 matches at 8 bases. The CDR3 runs 14 residues. Per germline, CDR1 MNHEY and CDR2 SVGAGI. DNA of the CDR3: TGTGTCAGCAGTATCCCGGGACTAGAAGAGACCCAGTACTTC. Translating it yields CVSSIPGLEETQYF.

As for this clonotype: It may be a read error: a sequence one base away is much more abundant. The rearrangement links TRBV20-1 to TRBJ2-3, with 11 nucleotides matching TRBD2. CDR1 and CDR2 (germline): DFQATT, SNEGSKA (reference sequence). The CDR3 has 16 residues. This CDR3 reads CRANSGTSGRTDTQYF. In DNA form, the CDR3 reads TGCAGAGCAAATTCCGGGACTAGCGGACGCACAGATACGCAGTATTTT.

This clonotype was detected ten times or more. The rearrangement uses TRBV6-5 and TRBJ1-2; maybe TRBD1 (6 bases). V lost 6 bases to trimming and J lost 1 base, with 9 bases between them. The CDR3 loop spans 13 amino acids. Per the germline V gene, CDR1 is MNHEY and CDR2 is SVGAGI. The CDR3 loop is CASSSGHNYGYTF. The CDR3 region has the DNA TGTGCCAGCAGCTCGGGACATAACTATGGCTACACCTTC.

This sequence joins TRBV6-1 and TRBJ2-7; TRBD2 aligns across 8 bases. The germline V gene encodes CDR1 MNHNS and CDR2 SASEGT. The CDR3 is 17 residues long. The CDR3 spells CSSSEAPIAGKGYEQYV. CDR3 bases: TGTTCCAGTAGTGAAGCCCCTATAGCGGGAAAAGGGTACGAGCAGTACGTC.

V usage is TRBV20-1 and J usage is TRBJ2-4, with D perhaps TRBD1 or TRBD2 (5 bases each). Germline-derived CDR1 and CDR2 are DFQATT and SNEGSKA (reference sequence). The length of the CDR3 is 13 residues. V was clipped by 5 bases and J by 2 bases, with 10 bases between them. The CDR3 DNA is TGCAGTGCTGTGGGGGAGCCCAAAAACATTCAGTACTTC. Translating gives CSAVGEPKNIQYF.

V usage is TRBV20-1 and J usage is TRBJ1-2; D may be TRBD1 (5 bases). Per germline, CDR1 DFQATT and CDR2 SNEGSKA (reference sequence). Deletions cut 4 bases from V and 4 bases from J, with 16 bases between. The CDR3 length is 14 residues. CDR3 amino acids: CSATHMGRSYGYTF. The CDR3 nucleotides read TGCAGTGCTACCCACATGGGGCGCAGCTATGGCTACACCTTC.

This clonotype was detected ten times or more. J is TRBJ2-1 and V is TRBV11-2; 7 bases align to TRBD1. The CDR3 has 14 amino acids. The germline CDR1 and CDR2 sequences are SGHAT and FQNNGV. Trimming cost V 3 bases and J 10 bases; bases outside gene matches: 9. CDR3 loop: CASSFPTGQREQFF. CDR3 DNA: TGTGCCAGCAGCTTCCCGACAGGGCAGAGAGAGCAGTTCTTC.

To note about this clonotype: One end of the junction varies from germline; a read error may be responsible. The chain links TRBV20-1 to TRBJ2-1; 12 bases agree with TRBD2. CDR3 length: 17 residues. Germline assignment: CDR1 DFQATT and CDR2 SNEGSKA (reference sequence). The CDR3 coding sequence is TGCTGTGCTAAACCGGGACTAGCGGGTAACCCTTACAATGAGCAGTTCTTC. This gives the protein CCAKPGLAGNPYNEQFF.

As for this clonotype: A much bigger clone sits one base away, suggesting this may be a read error. The V and J genes are TRBV4-1 and TRBJ1-5; 9 nucleotides agree with TRBD1. The CDR3 has 16 amino acids. CDR1 is MGHRA, CDR2 YSYEKL, per germline. The CDR3 loop reads CASSLSGGDRDQSQHF. CDR3 coding DNA: TGCGCCAGCAGCCTCTCGGGGGGGGACAGGGATCAGTCCCAGCATTTT.

Points on this clonotype: Being one base from a much bigger clone, this may be a read error. The DNA for the CDR3 is TGTGCCAGCAGCTCCCGGACTATCGGGAGGGCCGGGGCAGATACGCAGTATTTT. This translates into CASSSRTIGRAGADTQYF. V gene TRBV11-2 combines with J gene TRBJ2-3; 8 bases align to TRBD2. The ends lost 4 bases at V and 4 bases at J; junction bases unmatched: 16. Germline lookup yields CDR1 SGHAT and CDR2 FQNNGV. This CDR3 has 18 amino acids.

This clonotype was observed once. Being one base from a much bigger clone, this may be a read error. V usage is TRBV4-1 and J usage is TRBJ2-7; 7 positions match TRBD1. Trimming removed 4 bases from V and 0 bases from J; junction bases left unmatched: 12. CDR1 is MGHRA, CDR2 YSYEKL, per germline. There are 17 residues in the CDR3. CDR3 coding DNA: TGCGCCAGCAGCCGCAGCCCCCGGACAGGAATCTCCTACGAGCAGTACTTC. Translated, it gives CASSRSPRTGISYEQYF.

This clonotype was detected many times. The chain is built from TRBV6-1 and TRBJ2-7, with D possibly TRBD1 on 6 matching bases. Trimming shortened V by 7 bases and J by 1 base, and 20 bases separated the two germline ends. Germline CDR1 reads MNHNS; CDR2 reads SASEGT. The CDR3 contains 16 residues. For the CDR3, the DNA is TGTGCCAGCAAAAGGATACAGGGAACCCAATCCTACGAGCAGTACTTC. This translates into CASKRIQGTQSYEQYF.

Notes on this clonotype: This clone may be a read error of a much larger clone one base away. The chain links TRBV20-1 to TRBJ2-1; D is possibly TRBD2 (5 bases). The germline gives CDR1 DFQATT, CDR2 SNEGSKA (reference sequence). The CDR3 extends over 15 amino acids. This CDR3 is CNASVSSKSYNEQFF. CDR3 bases: TGCAATGCTAGTGTTTCTAGCAAGTCCTACAATGAGCAGTTCTTC.

Comments on this clonotype: The junction and the germline gene differ at one end; a read error may be behind it. V gene TRBV6-1 combines with J gene TRBJ2-1; D is possibly TRBD2 (7 bases). This CDR3 region has 13 residues. CDR1 and CDR2 from the germline V gene are MNHNS and SASEGT. The CDR3: CASTSMGGAWQFF. CDR3 nucleotides: TGTGCAAGCACCTCAATGGGGGGGGCATGGCAGTTCTTC.

As regards this clonotype: The conserved phenylalanine or tryptophan normally closing the CDR3 is absent here, so this likely arose from a read error. The DNA is left out, because the CDR3 cannot be placed on it with certainty; the CDR3 is given as TCRdb lists it. The CDR3 sequence is CNTSGGLAGADTQYV. The chain joins TRBV20-1 to TRBJ2-3; the table names TRBD2, a call not compared with the DNA. Including both end residues, the CDR3 is 15 amino acids long. From germline, CDR1 is DFQATT and CDR2 SNEGSKA (reference sequence).

This clonotype was observed at least ten times. V and J are TRBV29-1 and TRBJ2-5; 12 nucleotides line up with TRBD1. The CDR3 has 15 amino acids. Germline V gives CDR1 SQVTM, CDR2 ANQGSEA. Trimming removed 6 bases from V and 5 bases from J; junction bases left unmatched: 10. The DNA of the CDR3 is TGCAGCGTGAGGACCGGGACAGGGGGCGGTGAGACCCAGTACTTC. Translated, it gives CSVRTGTGGGETQYF.

The genes are TRBV20-1 and TRBJ2-5, with TRBD1 matching 7 bases. This CDR3 is built from 15 residues. The J segment lost 4 bases and the V segment lost 0 bases, leaving 8 bases of the junction unmatched. Germline V gene sequence: CDR1 DFQATT, CDR2 SNEGSKA (reference sequence). In DNA, the CDR3 is TGCAGTGCTAGAGATGTAGGGGGCTTTGGAGAGACCCAGTACTTC. As protein: CSARDVGGFGETQYF.

The table lists this clonotype with a few counts. A read error is possible here, since a much larger clone lies one base away. The chain links TRBV11-2 to TRBJ2-3; 7 positions match TRBD2. Germline CDR1 reads SGHAT; CDR2 reads FQNNGV. CDR3 length: 15 residues. Written as DNA, the CDR3 is TGTGTCAGCAGCTTTGGCGGGAGCGTCACAGATACGCAGTATTTT. It codes for CVSSFGGSVTDTQYF.

This clonotype occurred once. Just one base apart from a much larger clone, this may be a read error. The chain employs TRBV29-1 and TRBJ2-3; D possibly uses TRBD1 or TRBD2 (5 bases each). Germline V gene sequence: CDR1 SQVTM, CDR2 ANQGSEA. There are 13 residues in the CDR3. V was trimmed by 6 bases and J by 0 bases, leaving 10 bases between them. The CDR3, as DNA: TGCAGCGTCAGAGGGGCTAGCACAGATACGCAGTATTTT. It specifies CSVRGASTDTQYF.

With respect to this clonotype: A much more abundant neighbour one base away suggests this may be a read error. The V gene is TRBV20-1, the J gene TRBJ2-7; the D gene is possibly TRBD2 (6 bases). The CDR3 sequence is 12 residues long. Trimming cost V 3 bases and J 5 bases, with 11 bases left between them. Germline V gene lookup returns CDR1 DFQATT and CDR2 SNEGSKA (reference sequence). The CDR3 loop reads CSASQTGDEQYF. CDR3 coding DNA: TGCAGTGCTAGTCAAACGGGAGACGAGCAGTACTTC.